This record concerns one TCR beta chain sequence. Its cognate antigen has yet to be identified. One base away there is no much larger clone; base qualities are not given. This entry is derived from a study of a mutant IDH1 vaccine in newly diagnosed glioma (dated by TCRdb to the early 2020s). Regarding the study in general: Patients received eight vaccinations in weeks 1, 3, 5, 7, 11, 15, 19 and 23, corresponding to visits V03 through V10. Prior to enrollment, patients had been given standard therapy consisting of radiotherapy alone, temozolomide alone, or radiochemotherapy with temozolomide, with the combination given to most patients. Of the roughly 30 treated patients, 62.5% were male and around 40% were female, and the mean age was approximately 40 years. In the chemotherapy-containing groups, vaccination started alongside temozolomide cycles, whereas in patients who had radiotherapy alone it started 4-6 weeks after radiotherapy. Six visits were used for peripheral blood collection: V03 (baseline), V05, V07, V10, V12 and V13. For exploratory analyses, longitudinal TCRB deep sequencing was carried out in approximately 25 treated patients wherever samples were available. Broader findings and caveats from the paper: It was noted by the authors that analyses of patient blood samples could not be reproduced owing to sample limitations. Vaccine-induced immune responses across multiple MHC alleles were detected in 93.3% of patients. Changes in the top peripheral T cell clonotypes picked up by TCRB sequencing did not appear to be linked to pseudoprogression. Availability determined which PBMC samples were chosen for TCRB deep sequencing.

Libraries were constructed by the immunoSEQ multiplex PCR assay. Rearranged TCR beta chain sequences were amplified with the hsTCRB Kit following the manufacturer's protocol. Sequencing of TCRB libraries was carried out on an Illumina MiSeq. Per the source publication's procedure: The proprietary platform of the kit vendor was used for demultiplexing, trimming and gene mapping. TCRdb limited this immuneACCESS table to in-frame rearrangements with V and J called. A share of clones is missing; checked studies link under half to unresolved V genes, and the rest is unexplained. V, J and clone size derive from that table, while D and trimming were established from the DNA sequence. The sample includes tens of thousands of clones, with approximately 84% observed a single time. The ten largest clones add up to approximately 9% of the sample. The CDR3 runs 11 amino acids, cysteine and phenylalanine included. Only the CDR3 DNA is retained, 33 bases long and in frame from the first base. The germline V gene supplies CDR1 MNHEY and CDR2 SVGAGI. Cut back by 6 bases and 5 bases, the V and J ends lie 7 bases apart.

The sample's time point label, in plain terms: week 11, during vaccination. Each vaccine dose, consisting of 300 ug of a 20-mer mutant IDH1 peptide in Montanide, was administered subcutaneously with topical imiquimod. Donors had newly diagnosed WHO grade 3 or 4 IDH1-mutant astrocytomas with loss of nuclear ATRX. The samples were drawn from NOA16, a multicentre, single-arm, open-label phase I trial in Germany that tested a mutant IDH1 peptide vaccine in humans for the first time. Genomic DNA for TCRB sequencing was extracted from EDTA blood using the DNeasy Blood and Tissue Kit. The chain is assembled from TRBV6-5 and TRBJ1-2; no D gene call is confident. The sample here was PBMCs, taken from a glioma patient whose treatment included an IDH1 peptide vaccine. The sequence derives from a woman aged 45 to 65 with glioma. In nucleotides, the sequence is TGTGCCAGCAGCGGCCTATATGGCTACACCTTC. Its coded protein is CASSGLYGYTF.